Following are 14 T cell receptor beta chains from one sample sequenced in a study of T cells in Graves' hyperthyroidism and ophthalmopathy. What was amplified from RNA transcripts were TCR beta CDR3 regions. With the HTBI primer set, the TCR CDR3 went through a first round of RT-PCR. TCRdb passed the multiplex PCR reads through MiXCR, listing each CDR3 protein once. The sample consists of hundreds of thousands of distinct CDR3 sequences, roughly 14% of them appearing once. Material: blood. The source of these receptors is a man younger than 35 with Graves' ophthalmopathy.

This clonotype was recorded many times. Written as DNA, the CDR3 is TGTGCCAGCAGTTTAGTGCTGGGGACCGCTCAGCCCCAGCATTTT. This codes for CASSLVLGTAQPQHF. V usage is TRBV28 and J usage is TRBJ1-5, with D possibly TRBD1 on 5 matching bases. The germline V and J ends were trimmed by 2 bases and 6 bases, with 14 bases remaining between them. Germline values: CDR1 MDHEN, CDR2 SYDVKM. The CDR3 is made up of 15 amino acids.

This clonotype was detected many times. V is TRBV30 and J is TRBJ2-1; D is possibly TRBD2 (7 bases). The CDR3 spans 14 residues. CDR1 is GTSNPN, CDR2 SVGIG, per germline (reference sequence). The V end was cut by 0 bases, the J end by 4 bases, with 10 bases between. This CDR3 is CAWSVKGGYNEQFF. The CDR3 coding sequence is TGTGCCTGGAGTGTCAAGGGGGGGTACAATGAGCAGTTCTTC.

This clonotype was counted only a few times. The chain links TRBV9 to TRBJ1-5, with a possible D match to TRBD1 (6 bases). The CDR3 runs to 14 residues. From germline, CDR1 is SGDLS and CDR2 YYNGEE. Trimming removed 7 bases at V and 4 bases at J, with 15 bases between. The CDR3 nucleotides are TGTGCCAGCGGGGGAGGGGGATCGAATCAGCCCCAGCATTTT. Its translation is CASGGGGSNQPQHF.

A single count supports this clonotype. The chain has TRBV5-1 and TRBJ2-7; 8 nucleotides match TRBD1. The CDR3 contains 14 residues. Germline assignment: CDR1 SGHRS and CDR2 YFSETQ. The V and J ends lost 3 bases and 2 bases, in that order; junction bases with no gene match: 4. The CDR3 coding sequence is TGCGCCAGCAGCTCGGACAGGGACCCCTACGAGCAGTACTTC. Amino acid sequence: CASSSDRDPYEQYF.

This clonotype occurred many times. The chain employs TRBV28 and TRBJ2-7; 9 nucleotides align to TRBD1. This CDR3 is 14 amino acids long. The V gene end was trimmed by 4 bases and the J gene end by 5 bases; junction bases not matched to a gene: 6. Germline CDR1 MDHEN, CDR2 SYDVKM. CDR3 sequence: CASSSWDRENEQYF. CDR3 DNA sequence: TGTGCCAGCAGTTCCTGGGACAGGGAAAACGAGCAGTACTTC.

This sequence joins TRBV29-1 and TRBJ1-1; D is possibly TRBD1 (5 bases). Germline CDR1 reads SQVTM; CDR2 reads ANQGSEA. V lost 6 bases and J lost 0, with 11 bases in between. CDR3 length equals 13 residues. Here the CDR3 reads CSVKGPMNTEAFF. CDR3 bases: TGCAGCGTGAAGGGGCCGATGAACACTGAAGCTTTCTTT.

This clonotype was seen at least ten times. The chain links TRBV30 to TRBJ1-4; maybe TRBD1 (5 bases). Between the trimmed V and J ends, which lost 0 bases and 7 bases, there was a span of 12 bases. Looked up from germline, CDR1 is GTSNPN and CDR2 is SVGIG (reference sequence). There are 14 residues in the CDR3. The chain's CDR3 is CAWSVPGGGEKLFF. CDR3 nucleotides: TGTGCCTGGAGTGTACCCGGGGGAGGTGAAAAACTGTTTTTT.

This chain links TRBV6-5 with TRBJ2-3; perhaps TRBD1 as D (6 bases). Per the germline V gene, CDR1 is MNHEY and CDR2 is SVGAGI. Trimming took off 4 bases at V and 2 bases at J, with 22 bases between the two ends. The CDR3 length is 18 residues. The CDR3 coding sequence is TGTGCCAGCAGTTCTCCCTTTTGGACAGTTCAATACACAGATACGCAGTATTTT. Translated, it gives CASSSPFWTVQYTDTQYF.

This chain connects TRBV6-2 or TRBV6-3 to TRBJ2-3; the D gene could be TRBD1 or TRBD2 (5 bases each). This CDR3 is 14 amino acids long. The V end lost 5 bases, the J end lost 2 bases, and 11 bases lay between the germline ends. Germline V CDR1 and CDR2: MNHEY, SVGEGT. In DNA form, the CDR3 reads TGTGCCAGCAGTGACGGGGCTGTCACAGATACGCAGTATTTT. It specifies CASSDGAVTDTQYF.

This clonotype was seen at least ten times. This chain connects TRBV20-1 to TRBJ2-7; D is uncertain. Germline V lookup: CDR1 DFQATT, CDR2 SNEGSKA (reference sequence). CDR3 size: 11 residues. Trimming took off 6 bases at V and 3 bases at J, with 9 bases between the two ends. The CDR3 sequence is CSAMVNYEQYF. As DNA, the CDR3 is TGCAGTGCGATGGTCAACTACGAGCAGTACTTC.

The genes are TRBV7-2 and TRBJ2-3; TRBD2 matches 11 bases. CDR3 size: 15 residues. V lost 6 bases, J lost 6 bases, and 8 bases stayed unmatched. Germline CDR1 reads SGHTA; CDR2 reads FQGNSA. The DNA of the CDR3 is TGTGCCAGCAGGCTGACTAGCGGGACGAGGGATACGCAGTATTTT. It encodes CASRLTSGTRDTQYF.

This clonotype was seen ten or more times. The chain recombines TRBV30 with TRBJ1-5; D unclear. The CDR3 has 13 amino acids. The ends were cut back, 3 bases at V and 1 base at J, with 7 bases in the middle. The germline gives CDR1 GTSNPN, CDR2 SVGIG (reference sequence). CDR3 sequence reads: CAWSSMSNQPQHF. CDR3 coding DNA: TGTGCCTGGAGCTCTATGAGCAATCAGCCCCAGCATTTT.

This clonotype was recorded many times. CDR3 in DNA: TGCGCCAGCAGCTTGTCCGGGACAGGGGGCCGTGGCTACACCTTC. Translation gives CASSLSGTGGRGYTF. This rearrangement joins TRBV5-1 to TRBJ1-2; 12 bases are shared with TRBD1. The CDR3 is 15 amino acids. Germline lookup yields CDR1 SGHRS and CDR2 YFSETQ. V was clipped by 1 base and J by 7 bases; unmatched bases: 5.

The sample holds many counts of this clonotype. The genes are TRBV29-1 and TRBJ2-1; D call uncertain. The CDR3 sequence is 12 residues long. The germline gives CDR1 SQVTM, CDR2 ANQGSEA. The ends were cut back, 4 bases at V and 1 base at J, with 5 bases in the middle. As DNA, the CDR3 is TGCAGCGTTGGCCGGTCCTACAATGAGCAGTTCTTC. Residues: CSVGRSYNEQFF.